This entry describes one TCR beta chain. The antigen is unknown. The data were taken from a study of tissue T cells after allogeneic stem cell transplantation. Study as a whole: Smaller viable blood or marrow samples skipped sorting for direct DNA extraction. Study outcomes and limitations: Anatomically similar tissues had similar TCR repertoires within each patient. Shared clones across patients were few; motif clustering revealed tissue-specific shared signatures.

Survey-depth TCRbeta CDR3 sequencing reported V/J genes and productive frequencies. Profiling relied on immunoSEQ multiplex PCR, and the TCRdb table lists in-frame clones only, not all of them. Among fewer than 30,000 clones listed, over 75% were seen once. The CDR3 has 15 residues. CDR1 and CDR2 from the germline V gene are SGHNT and YYREEE (reference sequence). The V gene lost 1 base and the J gene lost 1 base, with 11 bases spanning the gap. This sequence originates from a woman aged 18 to 55 who later had graft-versus-host disease after an allogeneic stem cell transplant. The chain combines TRBV5-4 with TRBJ1-1; no clear D gene. This specimen consisted of blood, obtained before transplantation. CDR3 region: CASSLTKRENTEAFF. The CDR3 nucleotides read TGTGCCAGCAGCTTGACGAAACGGGAGAACACTGAAGCTTTCTTT.